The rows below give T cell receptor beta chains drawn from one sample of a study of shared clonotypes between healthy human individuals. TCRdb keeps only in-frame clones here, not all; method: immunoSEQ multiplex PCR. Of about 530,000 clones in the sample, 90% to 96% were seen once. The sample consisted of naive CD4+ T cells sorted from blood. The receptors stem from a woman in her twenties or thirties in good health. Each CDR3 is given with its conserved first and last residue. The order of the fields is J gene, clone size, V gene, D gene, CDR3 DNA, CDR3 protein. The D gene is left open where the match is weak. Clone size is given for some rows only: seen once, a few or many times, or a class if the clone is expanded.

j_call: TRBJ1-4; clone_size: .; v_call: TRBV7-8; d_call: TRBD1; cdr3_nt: TGTGCCAGCAGCTTGGGGGCACAGGGGAATGAAAAACTGTTTTTT; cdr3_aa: CASSLGAQGNEKLFF
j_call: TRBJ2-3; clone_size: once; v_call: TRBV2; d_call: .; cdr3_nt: TGTGCCAGCAGGGAGGGAACGACGGATACGCAGTATTTT; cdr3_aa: CASREGTTDTQYF
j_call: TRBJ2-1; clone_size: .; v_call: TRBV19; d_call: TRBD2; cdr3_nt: TGTGCCAGTAGTACAGGACTAGCGCTAGGCGGTGAGCAGTTCTTC; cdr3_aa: CASSTGLALGGEQFF
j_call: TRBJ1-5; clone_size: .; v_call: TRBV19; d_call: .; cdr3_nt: TGTGCCAGTAGTATACTGTCCCAGGCTAATAATCAGCCCCAGCATTTT; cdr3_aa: CASSILSQANNQPQHF
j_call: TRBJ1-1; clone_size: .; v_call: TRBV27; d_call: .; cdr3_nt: TGTGCCAGCAGCCCCAGGGTTAGCACTGAAGCTTTCTTT; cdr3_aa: CASSPRVSTEAFF
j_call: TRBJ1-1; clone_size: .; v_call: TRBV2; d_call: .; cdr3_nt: TGTGCCAGCAGCGGGATATCGAACACTGAAGCTTTCTTT; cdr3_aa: CASSGISNTEAFF
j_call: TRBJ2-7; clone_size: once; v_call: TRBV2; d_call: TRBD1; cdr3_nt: TGTGCCAGCAACCCCGGGACAGGGGCCTCCTACGAGCAGTACTTC; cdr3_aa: CASNPGTGASYEQYF
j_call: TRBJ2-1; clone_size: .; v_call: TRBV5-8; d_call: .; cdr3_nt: TGTGCCAGCAGCTTGAGTACTATCGAGCAGTTCTTC; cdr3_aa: CASSLSTIEQFF
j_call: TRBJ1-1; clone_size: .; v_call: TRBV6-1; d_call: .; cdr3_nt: TGTGCCAGCAGTCCGAGTGACCGGAACACTGAAGCTTTCTTT; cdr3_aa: CASSPSDRNTEAFF
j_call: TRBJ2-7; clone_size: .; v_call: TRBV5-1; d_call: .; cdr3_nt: TGCGCCAGCAGCTTCGAGCCACAGGGATGGGGCGAGCAGTACTTC; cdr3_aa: CASSFEPQGWGEQYF
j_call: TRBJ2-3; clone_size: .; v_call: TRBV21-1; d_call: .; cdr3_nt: TGTGCCAGCAATAGAGTTAGGTGGGTCGGGGATTTT; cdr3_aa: CASNRVRWVGDF
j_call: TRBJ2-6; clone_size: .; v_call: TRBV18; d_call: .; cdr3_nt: TGTGCCAGCTCACCGTCGAGGAGAGACTCTGGGGCCAACGTCCTGACTTTC; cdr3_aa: CASSPSRRDSGANVLTF
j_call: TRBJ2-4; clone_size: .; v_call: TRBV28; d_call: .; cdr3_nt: TGTGCCAGCAGTTTACAGCGTGGGGCCAAAAACATTCAGTACTTC; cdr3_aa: CASSLQRGAKNIQYF
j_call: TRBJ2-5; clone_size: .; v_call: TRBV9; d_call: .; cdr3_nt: TGTGCCAGCAGCCCCCTGGGAGAAGAGACCCAGTACTTC; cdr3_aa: CASSPLGEETQYF
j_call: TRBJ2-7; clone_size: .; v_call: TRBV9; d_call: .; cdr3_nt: TGTGCCAGCAGCGTATATGGGGAAGGCGAGCAGTACTTC; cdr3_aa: CASSVYGEGEQYF
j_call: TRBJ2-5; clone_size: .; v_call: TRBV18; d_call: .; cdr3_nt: TGTGCCAGCTCACCATATCCGGCAGGGTATTCGGAGACCCAGTACTTC; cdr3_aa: CASSPYPAGYSETQYF
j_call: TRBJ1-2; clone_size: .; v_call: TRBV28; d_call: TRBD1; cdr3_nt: TGTGCCAGCAGTCCGACAGGGGCCCGGGGCTATGGCTACACCTTC; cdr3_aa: CASSPTGARGYGYTF
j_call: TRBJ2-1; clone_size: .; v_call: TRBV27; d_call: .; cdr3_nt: TGTGCCAGCAGTTTATGGGGCAGTAATGAGCAGTTCTTC; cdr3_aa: CASSLWGSNEQFF
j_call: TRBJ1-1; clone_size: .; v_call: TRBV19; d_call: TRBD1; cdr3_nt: TGTGCCAGTAGTACCAGGACAGGTAACACTGAAGCTTTCTTT; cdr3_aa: CASSTRTGNTEAFF
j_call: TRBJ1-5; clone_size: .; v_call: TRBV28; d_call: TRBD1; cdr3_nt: TGTGCCAGCAGTTTAAGGGACAGGGGGCGCGGTCAGCCCCAGCATTTT; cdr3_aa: CASSLRDRGRGQPQHF
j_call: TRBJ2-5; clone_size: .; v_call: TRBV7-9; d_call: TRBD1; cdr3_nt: TGTGCCAGCAGCCCCTCCCGGACAGGGAGGGAGACCCAGTACTTC; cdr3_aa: CASSPSRTGRETQYF
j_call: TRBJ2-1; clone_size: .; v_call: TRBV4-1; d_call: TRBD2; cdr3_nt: TGCGCCAGCAGCCAAGCCCCCAGCGGGGCTTCCTACAATGAGCAGTTCTTC; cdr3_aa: CASSQAPSGASYNEQFF
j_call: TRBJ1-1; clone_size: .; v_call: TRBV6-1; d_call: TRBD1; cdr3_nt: TGTGCCAGCAGTTCCCGGGACAGGGGAAACACTGAAGCTTTCTTT; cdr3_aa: CASSSRDRGNTEAFF
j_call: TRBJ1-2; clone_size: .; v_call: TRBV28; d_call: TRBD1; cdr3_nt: TGTGCCAGCAGCTTTGGGTGGGGGACAGGGGACTATGGCTACACCTTC; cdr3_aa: CASSFGWGTGDYGYTF
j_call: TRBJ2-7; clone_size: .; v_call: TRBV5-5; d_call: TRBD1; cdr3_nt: TGTGCCAGCAGCTTGGCAACACCGGGACAGGGAGCCGAGCAGTACTTC; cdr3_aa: CASSLATPGQGAEQYF
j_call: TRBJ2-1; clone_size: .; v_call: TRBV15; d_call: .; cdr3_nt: TGTGCCACCAGCAGAGATCCTTACAATGAGCAGTTCTTC; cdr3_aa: CATSRDPYNEQFF
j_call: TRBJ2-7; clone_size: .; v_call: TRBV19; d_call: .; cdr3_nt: TGTGCCAGTAGTCCGAGCTACGAGCAGTACTTC; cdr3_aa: CASSPSYEQYF
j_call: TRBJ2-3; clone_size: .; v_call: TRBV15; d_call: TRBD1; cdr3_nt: TGTGCCACCAGCAGAGTATGGACAGGGGGAGAAGATACGCAGTATTTT; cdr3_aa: CATSRVWTGGEDTQYF
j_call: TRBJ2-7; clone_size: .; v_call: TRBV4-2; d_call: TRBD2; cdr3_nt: TGTGCCAGCAGCTGGGGGGAGGGTGCCTACGAGCAGTACTTC; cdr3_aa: CASSWGEGAYEQYF
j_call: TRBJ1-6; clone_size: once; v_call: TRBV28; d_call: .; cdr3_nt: TGTGCCAGCCACGACAGGATAACGAGCTCCTATAATTCACCCCTCCACTTT; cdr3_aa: CASHDRITSSYNSPLHF
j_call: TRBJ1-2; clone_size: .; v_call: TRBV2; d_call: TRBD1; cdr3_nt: TGTGCCAGCAGTGGGGACAGGGGGACTGTTGATGGCTACACCTTC; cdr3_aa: CASSGDRGTVDGYTF
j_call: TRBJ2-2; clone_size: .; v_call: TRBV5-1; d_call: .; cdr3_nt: TGCGCCAGCAGCTTGACCACCGGGGAGCTGTTTTTT; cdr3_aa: CASSLTTGELFF
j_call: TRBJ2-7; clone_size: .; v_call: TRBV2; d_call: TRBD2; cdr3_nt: TGTGCCAGCGGCCACGGGAGGGCAAACGAGCAGTACTTC; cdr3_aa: CASGHGRANEQYF
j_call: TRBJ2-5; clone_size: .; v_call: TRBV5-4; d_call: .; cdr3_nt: TGTGCCAGCAGCTTGGGGGGTAACCAAGAGACCCAGTACTTC; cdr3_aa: CASSLGGNQETQYF
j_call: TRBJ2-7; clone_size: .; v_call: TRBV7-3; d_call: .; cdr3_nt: TGTGCCAGCAGCTTAGCTGGGACACCCGGCTACGAGCAGTACTTC; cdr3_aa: CASSLAGTPGYEQYF
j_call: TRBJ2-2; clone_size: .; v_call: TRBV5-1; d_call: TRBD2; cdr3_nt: TGCGCCAGCAGCTCGGGACTAGATGGTTCCGGGGAGCTGTTTTTT; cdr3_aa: CASSSGLDGSGELFF
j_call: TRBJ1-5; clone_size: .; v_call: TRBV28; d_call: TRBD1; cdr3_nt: TGTGCCAGCAGGGACTTCAGGGGGATAAATCAGCCCCAGCATTTT; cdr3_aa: CASRDFRGINQPQHF
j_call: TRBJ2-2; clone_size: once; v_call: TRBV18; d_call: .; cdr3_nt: TGTGCCAGCTCACCACGACAACCCCCCGGCACCGGGGAGCTGTTTTTT; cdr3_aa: CASSPRQPPGTGELFF
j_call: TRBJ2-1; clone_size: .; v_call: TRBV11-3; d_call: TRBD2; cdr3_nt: TGTGCCAGCAGCTCCATCGGGGGGACTAGAGGGCGAAATGAGCAGTTCTTC; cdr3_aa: CASSSIGGTRGRNEQFF
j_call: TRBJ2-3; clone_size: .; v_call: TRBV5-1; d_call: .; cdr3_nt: TGCGCCAGCAGCCCCCGGGCCGCGGGAACTAGAAGCACAGATACGCAGTATTTT; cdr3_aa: CASSPRAAGTRSTDTQYF
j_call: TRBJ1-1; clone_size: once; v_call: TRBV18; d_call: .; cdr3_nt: TGTGCCAGCTCGTCAAGAGCGGAGAACACTGAAGCTTTCTTT; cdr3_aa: CASSSRAENTEAFF
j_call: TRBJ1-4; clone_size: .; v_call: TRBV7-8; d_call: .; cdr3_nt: TGTGCCAGCAGTCCTAGACCGGGACCCTATCGAGAAAAACTGTTTTTT; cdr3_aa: CASSPRPGPYREKLFF
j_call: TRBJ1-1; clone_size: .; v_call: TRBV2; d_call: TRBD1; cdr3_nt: TGTGCCAGCAGTGAAGCCGGACAGGGAACTGAAGCTTTCTTT; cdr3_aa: CASSEAGQGTEAFF
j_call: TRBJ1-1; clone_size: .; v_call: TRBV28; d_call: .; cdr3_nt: TGTGCCAGCAGTTTAAGACAAACTAACACTGAAGCTTTCTTT; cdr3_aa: CASSLRQTNTEAFF
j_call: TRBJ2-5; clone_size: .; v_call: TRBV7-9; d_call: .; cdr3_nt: TGTGCCAGCAGCCTGAGGGGGGAGACCCAGTACTTC; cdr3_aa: CASSLRGETQYF
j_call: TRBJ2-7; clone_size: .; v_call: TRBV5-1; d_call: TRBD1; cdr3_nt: TGCGCCAGCAGCAGAGGACAGGGGGCCTACGAGCAGTACTTC; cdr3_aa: CASSRGQGAYEQYF
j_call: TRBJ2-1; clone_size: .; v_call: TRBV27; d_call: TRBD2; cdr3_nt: TGTGCCAGCAGCAGCGGGCTGGTGGGACTAGCGGGGAATGAGCAGTTCTTC; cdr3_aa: CASSSGLVGLAGNEQFF
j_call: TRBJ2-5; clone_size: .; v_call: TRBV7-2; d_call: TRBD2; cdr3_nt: TGTGCCAGCAGCCTGGGACTAGCGGAAGAGACCCAGTACTTC; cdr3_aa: CASSLGLAEETQYF
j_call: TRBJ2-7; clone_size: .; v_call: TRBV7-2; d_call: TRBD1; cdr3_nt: TGTGCCAGCAGCTTACAGGGGGCAGGAAGCCACGAGCAGTACTTC; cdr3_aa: CASSLQGAGSHEQYF
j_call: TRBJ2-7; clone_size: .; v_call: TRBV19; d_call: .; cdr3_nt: TGTGCCAGTAGTAGGTACGGCAGGGGAGAAACCTACGAGCAGTACTTC; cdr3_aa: CASSRYGRGETYEQYF
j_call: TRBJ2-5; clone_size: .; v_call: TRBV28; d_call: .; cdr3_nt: TGTGCCAGCATAGGTTGGAGGGGGGACCACTTC; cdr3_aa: CASIGWRGDHF
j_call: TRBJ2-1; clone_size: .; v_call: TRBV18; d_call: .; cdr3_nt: TGTGCCAGCTCACCCGGGGTTGAGCAGTTCTTC; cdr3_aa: CASSPGVEQFF
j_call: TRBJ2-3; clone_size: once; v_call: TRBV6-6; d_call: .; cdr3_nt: TGTGCCAGCAGTCAATTTGGGAATACGCAGTATTTT; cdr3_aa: CASSQFGNTQYF
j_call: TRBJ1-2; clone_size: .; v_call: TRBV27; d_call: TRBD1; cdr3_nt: TGTGCCAGCAGTTCCTCCCTACAGGGGGACCTCGGCTACACCTTC; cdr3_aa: CASSSSLQGDLGYTF
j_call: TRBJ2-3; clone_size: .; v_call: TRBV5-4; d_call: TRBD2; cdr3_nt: TGTGCCAGCAGGCTAGCGGGAGGGCGCACAGATACGCAGTATTTT; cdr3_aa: CASRLAGGRTDTQYF
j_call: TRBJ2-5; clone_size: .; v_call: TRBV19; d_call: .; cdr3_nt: TGTGCCAGTAGTATTACTACTCGCTGGGATGGGGCCCAGTACTTC; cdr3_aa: CASSITTRWDGAQYF
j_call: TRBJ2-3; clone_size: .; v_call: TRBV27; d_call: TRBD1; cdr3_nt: TGTGCCAGCAGTCAGGACAGGGGGCTTGGTACGCAGTATTTT; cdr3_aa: CASSQDRGLGTQYF
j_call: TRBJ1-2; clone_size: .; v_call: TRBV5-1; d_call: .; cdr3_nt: TGCGCCAGCAGCAAGCGGGACCCTAATAACTATGGCTACACCTTC; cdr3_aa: CASSKRDPNNYGYTF
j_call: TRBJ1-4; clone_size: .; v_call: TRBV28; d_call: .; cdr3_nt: TGTGCCAGCAGTTTAGACAGCACAACTAATGAAAAACTGTTTTTT; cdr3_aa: CASSLDSTTNEKLFF
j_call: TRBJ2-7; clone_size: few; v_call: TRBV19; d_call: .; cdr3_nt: TGTGCCAGTAACTTGGGGGGAACAGCTCGGGAGCAGTACTTC; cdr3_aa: CASNLGGTAREQYF